The TCR beta chain described here comes from a study of cytomegalovirus exposure and HLA in healthy donors (dated by TCRdb to 2017 to 2019). Describing the broader study: According to an earlier analysis of 550 to 700 of the donors, about 179 million T cells yielded 117 million unique TCR beta sequences and approximately 280 Gb of sequence data. An early release that covered some 630 HLA-typed donors contained approximately 300 gigabases of sequencing data and 85 million to 100 million unique TCR sequences. Of the approximately 400 genotyped donors, approximately 82% fell in the genetic ancestry cluster associated with self-reported Caucasian donors. The study aimed to test whether signatures of past pathogen exposure could be identified by cataloging public T cell receptors. The study profiled the T cell repertoires of fewer than 850 subjects by immunosequencing and related them to cytomegalovirus serostatus. Besides the first cohort of about 730 subjects, a separate validation cohort made up of 120 different subjects was used. The study combined high-throughput TCR immunosequencing, statistical association of individual TCRs with disease status, and machine learning to predict cytomegalovirus infection status. A later analysis re-examined previously published TCR beta repertoires from more than 650 donors and added high-resolution HLA genotyping to investigate patterns of TCR occurrence. Rather than drawing on any new phenotypic data, the later analysis identified candidate immune exposures from TCR beta sequences and the way those sequences occurred across donors. An earlier analysis of more than 450 of the donors used high-throughput TCR beta sequencing to judge whether each TCR beta V gene segment behaved as functional or pseudogenic. Alongside the repertoire data, information on donor age, sex, ethnicity and CMV serostatus was compiled. A later genetic analysis took genome-wide SNP genotypes for about 60% of the roughly 670 donors and used that subset as a discovery cohort. Every repertoire in the discovery cohort had been generated on one and the same sequencing platform. HLA typing covered class I and class II loci at four-digit resolution. Typing coverage differed by locus: A, B, C, DRB1 and DQB1 were typed in roughly 620-630 donors, DQA1 in 522, DPA1 in 600 to 610, and DPB1 in just under 490. Because of strong linkage in the cohort, five DR-DQ haplotypes were treated as single units for association and clustering. On average, roughly 250,000 unique TCR beta nucleotide sequences were sequenced per donor among about 400 genotyped donors of the cohort, with roughly 20% of those sequences being non-productive. The investigation overall reported the following: In the study, some 180 TCR beta chains were listed as associated with cytomegalovirus. V-gene and J-gene trimming of TCR beta chains was associated with a missense DCLRE1C variant in a later genetic analysis, and the association was replicated in an independent cohort. In a later analysis, most CMV-associated TCR beta chains were found to appear HLA-restricted, with HLA associations seemingly driven largely by CMV exposure. A further reported finding was that TCR beta sequences accurately predicted the HLA-A and HLA-B alleles for most subjects in the first cohort. In both the original and validation cohorts, the classifier was reported to diagnose cytomegalovirus status with high specificity and sensitivity. A few of the identified cytomegalovirus-associated TCR beta chains were confirmed in vitro to be specific for cytomegalovirus antigens. In a later analysis, the rate of TCR association differed among HLA loci, with DRB1 alleles having the most associated TCRs and HLA-C alleles having the fewest. A later analysis reported that several top co-occurrence clusters appeared linked to parvovirus B19, influenza, CMV and Epstein-Barr virus. Because counts were too low, more than 15 rarely observed V segments, including chromosome 9 orphons, were excluded from the earlier analysis of several hundred of the donors. The authors suggested that the approach could potentially be generalized to other disease states and immunological phenotypes. The only immune exposure information available for the cohort was CMV serostatus. Linkage disequilibrium might explain the correlated functional status among segregating V segments, but an unknown experimental factor could not be ruled out. A later analysis associated 17,000 or so TCR beta sequences with specific HLA alleles at a false discovery rate of 0.05. Because HLA typing was missing for some donors at each locus, association tests included only the typed subset. Only TCR beta chains were sequenced in this cohort, and the absence of alpha or paired-chain data limited detectable features. In a later analysis, HLA-associated TCR beta chains showed more clonal expansion and lower generation probabilities than non-associated chains that were equally common. Presence/absence analyses assumed roughly uniform sequencing depth across donors, an assumption that may not hold. In an earlier analysis of more than 500 of the donors, most TCR beta V segments appeared in productive rearrangements about 87% or about 30% of the time, broadly matching IMGT annotations. A later genetic analysis reported fewer N-insertions in productive TCRs among donors in an Asian-associated ancestry cluster than the approximately 700-donor mean. The 87-base-pair reads could not distinguish some IMGT-functional V segments, including TRBV6-2 and TRBV6-3, so those segments were excluded. A group of highly shared sequence variants was considered likely to be a technical artifact of the sequencing pipeline. When HLA alleles, especially DR and DQ, strongly co-occurred, TCR associations were difficult to assign to individual alleles. While some public TCRs were present in many individuals, most TCR sequences turned up only very rarely across donors.

The cohort consisted of 600 to 700 healthy bone marrow donors. Cohort members were all nominally healthy when sampled, although unrecorded immune exposures were likely present. The donor tested CMV seronegative and was one of the 352 seronegative cohort members. A peripheral blood sample was collected from each donor, and TCR beta sequencing was performed on peripheral blood mononuclear cells. The Qiagen DNeasy Blood Extraction Kit was used to extract genomic DNA from the blood cell samples. The library was produced with the immunoSEQ multiplex PCR assay. The multiplex PCR relied on a mix of 60 forward primers for TCR Vbeta segments and 13 reverse primers for TCR Jbeta segments. The CDR3 region of rearranged TCR beta genes was amplified from genomic DNA with a multiplex PCR assay. The Illumina HiSeq System was used to sequence the amplified TCR beta libraries as 87-base-pair reads. The paper's data handling went like this. A later analysis tallied tens of millions of unique TCR beta chains across the 650 to 750 repertoires, and 10 million to 11 million of those chains were shared by two or more donors. To remove PCR and sequencing errors, raw reads were error-corrected and collapsed into unique sequences using a nearest-neighbor algorithm that merged closely related sequences. CDR3 sequences were aligned to IMGT reference sequences to assign V, D and J gene segments. Each retained sequence needed at least a six-nucleotide match to both a V gene segment and a J gene segment. Rearrangements were called productive when the CDR3 lacked stop codons and stayed in frame with V and J; all others were non-productive. CDR3 was defined by IMGT convention, running from the second conserved V-encoded cysteine to the conserved J-encoded phenylalanine. The earlier analysis of 500 to 600 of the donors excluded sequences that lacked an unambiguous match to a single V gene segment. In an earlier analysis of about 590 of the donors, a V segment was called functional when productive rearrangements were above 56.7%, and segregating when the standard deviation between donors exceeded 5%. A statistical classification framework was developed to diagnose cytomegalovirus status using the catalog of TCR beta chain sequences. In a later analysis, TCR nucleotide sequences were compared against IMGT/GENE-DB human TR gene sequences so that V and J genes could be assigned. Using the TCRdist pipeline, a later analysis assigned CDR3 sequences along with most-parsimonious VDJ recombination scenarios. In a later analysis, every TCR beta chain was defined by the combination of its CDR3 amino acid sequence and its V-gene family, and reads without a unique V-gene family were dropped. A later analysis removed several hundred highly shared, low-generation-probability nucleotide sequences to deal with suspected cross-contamination and a sequencing artifact. A later analysis calculated a clonal expansion index for each public chain from normalized within-repertoire ranks of inferred template counts. Generation probabilities in a later analysis came from a VDJ recombination model fitted to out-of-frame rearrangements, and those results were checked against IGoR. A later analysis scored TCR-TCR, TCR-HLA and TCR-CMV co-occurrence with hypergeometric tests, applying a repertoire-size bias correction to TCR pairs. In a later analysis, false discovery rates were estimated by permuting HLA or CMV assignments 20 times. In a later analysis, co-occurring TCRs were grouped with DBSCAN, and TCRdist sequence similarity was added when clustering was performed within HLA-allele-positive subsets. For co-occurrence clustering, repertoires with fewer than 30,000 or more than 120,000 public chains were excluded, along with several repertoires with anomalous nucleotide sharing. TCRdb retrieved this table from immuneACCESS and kept in-frame rearrangements only. Not all clones are present; in checked studies, unresolved V genes account for under half, and no reason is known for the remainder. V and J calls and clone size follow that table, whereas D and trimming were derived from the DNA. This sample lists under 200,000 clones; roughly four fifths were detected once. 1.5% to 2% of the sample is in the top ten clones.

About this clone: The target of this receptor is not known. No clone much larger than this one lies a single base away; base qualities are absent.

The germline V gene encodes CDR1 MDHEN and CDR2 SYDVKM. The V end loses 5 bases and the J end loses 4 bases, and a stretch of 18 bases separates them. Inclusive of the bounding cysteine and phenylalanine, the CDR3 is 15 residues long. Of all the DNA, just the CDR3 is kept, 45 bases in frame from base 1. The sequence was collected from a woman between 18 and 29 years old in good health and CMV-seronegative. The V gene is TRBV28 and the J gene is TRBJ2-7; TRBD2 is possibly the D segment (5 matching bases). The sequencing input was PBMCs. The bases read TGTGCCAGCAGTCGGTCGGGGTCGGTTAGGTACGAGCAGTACTTC. Translated, this gives CASSRSGSVRYEQYF.